This TCR beta chain was profiled in a study of T cell clonotyping in hematopoietic cell transplantation. Time point in this sample: recipient sample about 28 days before transplant, after cytoreduction. Samples: about 28 days before transplant, then days 30, 100 and 180 after. Germline V gene sequence: CDR1 SGDLS, CDR2 YYNGEE. The CDR3 contains 13 residues. V gave up 1 base and J gave up 7 bases; unmatched junction bases: 0. This clone was observed a single time. Its target is unknown. Profiled with immunoSEQ multiplex PCR; TCRdb holds only in-frame clones, not every one. This sample has about 36,000 clones; roughly 94% occur once, and the top ten carry under 2%. Study-wide results and caveats: Higher Inverse Simpson Index values in graft donor and pretransplant recipient predicted broader posttransplant TCR diversity. Cells were unsorted, so CD4 and CD8 contributions were not separated. Recipient TCR diversity dropped after transplant; expanded clonotypes rose from day 30 to 180.

The sequence was obtained from a middle-aged man with chronic myeloid leukemia. Some clones in this sample may be carry-over from other donors' samples. Material: peripheral blood mononuclear cells, obtained before stem cell transplant. This chain joins TRBV9 and TRBJ2-2; 8 bases fit TRBD2. CDR3 region: CASSVLAGGELFF. CDR3 nucleotides: TGTGCCAGCAGCGTACTAGCGGGCGGGGAGCTGTTTTTT.